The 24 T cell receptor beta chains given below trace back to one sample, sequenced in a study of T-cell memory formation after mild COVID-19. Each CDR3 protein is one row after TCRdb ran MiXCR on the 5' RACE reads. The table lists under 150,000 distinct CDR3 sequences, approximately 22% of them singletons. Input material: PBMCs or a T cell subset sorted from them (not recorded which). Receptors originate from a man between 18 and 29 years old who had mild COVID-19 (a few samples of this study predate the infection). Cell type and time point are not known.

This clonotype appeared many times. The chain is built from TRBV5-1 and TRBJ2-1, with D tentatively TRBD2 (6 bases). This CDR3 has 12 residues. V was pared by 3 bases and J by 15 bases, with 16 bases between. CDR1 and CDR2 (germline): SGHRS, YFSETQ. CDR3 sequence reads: CASSSPGLSGFF. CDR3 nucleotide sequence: TGCGCCAGCAGCTCACCGGGACTTTCGGGGTTCTTC.

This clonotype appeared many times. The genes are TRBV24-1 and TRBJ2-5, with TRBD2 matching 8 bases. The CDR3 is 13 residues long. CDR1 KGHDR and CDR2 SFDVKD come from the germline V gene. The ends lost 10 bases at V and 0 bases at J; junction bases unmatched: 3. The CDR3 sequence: CATQGLDQETQYF. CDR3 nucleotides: TGTGCCACGCAGGGACTAGACCAAGAGACCCAGTACTTC.

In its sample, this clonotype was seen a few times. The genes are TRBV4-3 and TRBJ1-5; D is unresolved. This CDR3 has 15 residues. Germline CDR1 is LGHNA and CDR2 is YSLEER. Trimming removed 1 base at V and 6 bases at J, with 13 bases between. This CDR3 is CASSQGTDASQPQHF. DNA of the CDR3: TGCGCCAGCAGCCAAGGGACTGACGCTAGTCAGCCCCAGCATTTT.

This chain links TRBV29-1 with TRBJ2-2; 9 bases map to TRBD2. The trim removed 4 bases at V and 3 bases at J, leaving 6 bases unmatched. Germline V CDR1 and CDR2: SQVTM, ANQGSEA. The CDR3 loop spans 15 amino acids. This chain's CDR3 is CSVVSGGRDTGELFF. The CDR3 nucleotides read TGCAGCGTTGTTAGCGGGGGACGGGACACCGGGGAGCTGTTTTTT.

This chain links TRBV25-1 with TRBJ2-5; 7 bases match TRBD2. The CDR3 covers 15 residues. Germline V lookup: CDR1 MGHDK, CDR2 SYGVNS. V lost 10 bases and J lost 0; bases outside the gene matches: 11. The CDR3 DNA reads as TGTGCCACCCGGGGGAGGGGTTGGGACCAAGAGACCCAGTACTTC. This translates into CATRGRGWDQETQYF.

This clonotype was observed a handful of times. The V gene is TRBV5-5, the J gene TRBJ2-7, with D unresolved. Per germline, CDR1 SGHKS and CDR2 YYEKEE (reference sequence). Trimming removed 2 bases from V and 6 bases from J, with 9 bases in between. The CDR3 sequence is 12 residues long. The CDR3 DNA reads TGTGCCAGCAGCTTCTGGGGTCTCGAGCAGTACTTC. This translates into CASSFWGLEQYF.

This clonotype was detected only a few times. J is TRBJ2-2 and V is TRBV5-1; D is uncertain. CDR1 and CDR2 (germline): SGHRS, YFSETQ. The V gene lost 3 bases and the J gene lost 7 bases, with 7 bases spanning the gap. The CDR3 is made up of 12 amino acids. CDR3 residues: CASSYRSGELFF. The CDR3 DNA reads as TGCGCCAGCAGCTATCGGAGCGGGGAGCTGTTTTTT.

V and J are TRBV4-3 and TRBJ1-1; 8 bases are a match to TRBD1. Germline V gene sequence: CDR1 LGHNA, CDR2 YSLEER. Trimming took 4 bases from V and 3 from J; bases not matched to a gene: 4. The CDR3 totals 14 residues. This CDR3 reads CASSPGQGDTEAFF. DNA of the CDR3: TGCGCCAGCAGCCCAGGACAGGGTGACACTGAAGCTTTCTTT.

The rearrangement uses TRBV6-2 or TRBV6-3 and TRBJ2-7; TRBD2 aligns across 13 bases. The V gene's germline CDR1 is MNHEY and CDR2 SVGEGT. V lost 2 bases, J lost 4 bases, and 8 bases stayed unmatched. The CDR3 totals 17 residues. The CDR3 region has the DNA TGTGCCAGCAGTTACACCCGAGGACTAGCGGGAGAGTACGAGCAGTACTTC. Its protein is CASSYTRGLAGEYEQYF.

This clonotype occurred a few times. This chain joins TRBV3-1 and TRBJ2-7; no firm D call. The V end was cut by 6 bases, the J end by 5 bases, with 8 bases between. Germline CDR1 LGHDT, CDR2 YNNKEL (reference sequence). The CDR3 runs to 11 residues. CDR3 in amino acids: CASRHANEQYF. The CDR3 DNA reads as TGTGCCAGCAGACACGCCAACGAGCAGTACTTC.

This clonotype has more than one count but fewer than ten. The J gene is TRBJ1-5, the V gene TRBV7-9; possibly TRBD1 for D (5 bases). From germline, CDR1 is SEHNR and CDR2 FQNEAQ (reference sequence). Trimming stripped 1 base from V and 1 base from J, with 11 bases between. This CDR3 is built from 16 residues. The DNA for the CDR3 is TGTGCCAGCAGCTTAGACCGGGACGGGAGCAATCAGCCCCAGCATTTT. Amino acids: CASSLDRDGSNQPQHF.

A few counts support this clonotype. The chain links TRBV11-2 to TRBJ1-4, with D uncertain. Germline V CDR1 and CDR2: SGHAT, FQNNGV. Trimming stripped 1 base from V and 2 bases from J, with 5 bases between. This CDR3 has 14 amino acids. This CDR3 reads CASSLAGTNEKLFF. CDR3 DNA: TGTGCCAGCAGCTTAGCGGGTACTAATGAAAAACTGTTTTTT.

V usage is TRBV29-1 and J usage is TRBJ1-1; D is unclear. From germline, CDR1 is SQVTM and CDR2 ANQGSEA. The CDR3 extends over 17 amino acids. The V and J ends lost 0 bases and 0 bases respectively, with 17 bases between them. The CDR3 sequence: CSVEDPVDAPMNTEAFF. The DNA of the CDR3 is TGCAGCGTTGAAGACCCGGTAGACGCCCCAATGAACACTGAAGCTTTCTTT.

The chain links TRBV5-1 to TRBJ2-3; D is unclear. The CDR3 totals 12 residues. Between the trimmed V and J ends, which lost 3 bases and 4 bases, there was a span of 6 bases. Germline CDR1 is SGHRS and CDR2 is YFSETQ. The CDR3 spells CASSSSPDTQYF. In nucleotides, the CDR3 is TGCGCCAGCAGCTCCTCACCAGATACGCAGTATTTT.

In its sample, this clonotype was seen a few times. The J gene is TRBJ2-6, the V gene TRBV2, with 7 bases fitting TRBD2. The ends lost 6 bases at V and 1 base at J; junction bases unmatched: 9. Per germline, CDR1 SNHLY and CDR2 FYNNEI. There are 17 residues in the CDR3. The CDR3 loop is CASRRLAALSGANVLTF. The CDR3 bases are TGTGCCAGCAGGAGGCTAGCGGCTCTATCTGGGGCCAACGTCCTGACTTTC. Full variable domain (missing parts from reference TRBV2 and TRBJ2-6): EPEVTQTPSHQVTQMGQEVILRCVPISNHLYFYWYRQILGQKVEFLVSFYNNEISEKSEIFDDQFSVERPDGSNFTLKIRSTKLEDSAMYFCASRRLAALSGANVLTFGAGSRLTVL.

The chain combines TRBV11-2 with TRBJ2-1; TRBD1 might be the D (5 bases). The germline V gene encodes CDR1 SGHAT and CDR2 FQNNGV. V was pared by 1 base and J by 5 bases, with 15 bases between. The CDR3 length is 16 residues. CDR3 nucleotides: TGTGCCAGCAGCTTAGCTTGGATGTCAGGGAACAATGAGCAGTTCTTC. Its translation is CASSLAWMSGNNEQFF.

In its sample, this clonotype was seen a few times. The CDR3 spells CASSSATGARSYEQYF. DNA for the CDR3: TGTGCCAGCAGCTCAGCGACAGGGGCTAGGTCCTACGAGCAGTACTTC. This rearrangement joins TRBV11-2 to TRBJ2-7; TRBD1 agrees at 8 bases. With V trimmed by 4 bases and J by 1 base, 9 bases remained unmatched. Germline assignment: CDR1 SGHAT and CDR2 FQNNGV. This CDR3 has 16 amino acids.

In DNA form, the CDR3 reads TGTGCCAGCAGCTTAGAGAAGGGGGTGAGGACTGAAGCTTTCTTT. This sequence encodes CASSLEKGVRTEAFF. This chain connects TRBV7-9 to TRBJ1-1, with a tentative D call TRBD1 (6 bases). CDR1 and CDR2 (germline): SEHNR, FQNEAQ (reference sequence). This CDR3 has 15 residues. Trimming pared 1 base from V and 5 bases from J, leaving 14 bases between. Full variable domain (outside the CDR3, taken from reference TRBV7-9 and TRBJ1-1): DTGVSQNPRHKITKRGQNVTFRCDPISEHNRLYWYRQTLGQGPEFLTYFQNEAQLEKSRLLSDRFSAERPKGSFSTLEIQRTEQGDSAMYLCASSLEKGVRTEAFFGQGTRLTVV.

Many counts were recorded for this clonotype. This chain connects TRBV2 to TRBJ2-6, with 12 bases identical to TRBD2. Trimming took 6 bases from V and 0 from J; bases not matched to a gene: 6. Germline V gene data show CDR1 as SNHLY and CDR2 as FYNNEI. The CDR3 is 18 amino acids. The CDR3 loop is CASSETSGGYSGANVLTF. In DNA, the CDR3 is TGTGCCAGCAGCGAAACTAGCGGGGGGTACTCTGGGGCCAACGTCCTGACTTTC.

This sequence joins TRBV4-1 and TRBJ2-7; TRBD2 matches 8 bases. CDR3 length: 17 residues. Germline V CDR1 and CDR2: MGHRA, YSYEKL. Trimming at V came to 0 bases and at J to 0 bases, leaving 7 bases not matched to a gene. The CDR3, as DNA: TGCGCCAGCAGCCAAGACCCCCCGGGGGGGATCTCCTACGAGCAGTACTTC. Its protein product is CASSQDPPGGISYEQYF.

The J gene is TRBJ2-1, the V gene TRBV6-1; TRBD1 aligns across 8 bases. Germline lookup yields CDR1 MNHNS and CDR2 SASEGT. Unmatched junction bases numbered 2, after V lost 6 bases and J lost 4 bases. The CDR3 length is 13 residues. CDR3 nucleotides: TGTGCCAGCAGGCGACAGGGGTACAATGAGCAGTTCTTC. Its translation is CASRRQGYNEQFF.

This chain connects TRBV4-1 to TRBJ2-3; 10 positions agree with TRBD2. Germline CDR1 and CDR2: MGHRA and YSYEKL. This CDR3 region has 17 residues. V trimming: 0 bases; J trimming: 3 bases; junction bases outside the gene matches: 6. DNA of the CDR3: TGCGCCAGCAGCCAAGAACCGAGCGGGGGGGCTACAGATACGCAGTATTTT. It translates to CASSQEPSGGATDTQYF.

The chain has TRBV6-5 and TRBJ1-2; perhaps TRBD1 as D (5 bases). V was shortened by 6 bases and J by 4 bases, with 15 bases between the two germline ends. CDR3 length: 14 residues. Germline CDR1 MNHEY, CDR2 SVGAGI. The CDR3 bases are TGTGCCAGCAGCACCTTGGGGGGATCCTATGGCTACACCTTC. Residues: CASSTLGGSYGYTF.

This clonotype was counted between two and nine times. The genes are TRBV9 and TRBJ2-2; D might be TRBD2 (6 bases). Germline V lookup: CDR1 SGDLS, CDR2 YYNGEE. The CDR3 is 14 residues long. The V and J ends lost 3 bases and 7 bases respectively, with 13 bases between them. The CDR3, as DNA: TGTGCCAGCAGCGGGACTACTCCAGGCGGGGAGCTGTTTTTT. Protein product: CASSGTTPGGELFF. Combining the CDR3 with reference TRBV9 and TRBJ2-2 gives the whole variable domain DSGVTQTPKHLITATGQRVTLRCSPRSGDLSVYWYQQSLDQGLQFLIQYYNGEERAKGNILERFSAQQFPDLHSELNLSSLELGDSALYFCASSGTTPGGELFFGEGSRLTVL.